One and the same sample provided the 12 T cell receptor beta chains below, sequenced in a study of CD8 T cell repertoires and HIV-1 epitope variants. Assay used: immunoSEQ multiplex PCR; TCRdb lists only in-frame clones, some missing. The sample contains approximately 90,000 clones, 70% to 75% of which appear only once. The source material was uncultured baseline CD8+ T cells from peripheral blood mononuclear cells (PBMCs). These receptors originate from a male donor with HIV.

The V and J genes are TRBV7-9 and TRBJ2-5; 9 nucleotides align to TRBD1. The V gene end was trimmed by 3 bases and the J gene end by 4 bases; junction bases not matched to a gene: 0. The germline V gene has CDR1 SEHNR and CDR2 FQNEAQ (reference sequence). The length of the CDR3 is 13 residues. CDR3 DNA sequence: TGTGCCAGCAGCTTGGGACAGGGAGAGACCCAGTACTTC. Its translation: CASSLGQGETQYF.

The rearrangement uses TRBV11-3 and TRBJ2-2, with D unclear. Trimming removed 5 bases from V and 3 bases from J, with 7 bases in between. The CDR3 is 13 residues long. CDR1 and CDR2 from the germline V gene are SGHNT and YENEEA. The CDR3 sequence: CASSPRDTGELFF. For the CDR3, the DNA is TGTGCCAGCAGCCCCCGAGACACCGGGGAGCTGTTTTTT.

The rearrangement links TRBV29-1 to TRBJ1-4; no definite D call. Per the germline V gene, CDR1 is SQVTM and CDR2 is ANQGSEA. V was shortened by 3 bases and J by 6 bases, with 11 bases between the two germline ends. The CDR3 has 13 residues. CDR3 nucleotides: TGCAGCGTTGAGAAAGGCGGGGATGAAAAACTGTTTTTT. Protein: CSVEKGGDEKLFF.

The rearrangement uses TRBV4-3 and TRBJ2-2; 7 nucleotides agree with TRBD1. Germline V gives CDR1 LGHNA, CDR2 YSLEER. V trimming: 4 bases; J trimming: 0 bases; junction bases outside the gene matches: 2. The length of the CDR3 is 15 residues. Written as DNA, the CDR3 is TGCGCCAGCAGCCCCGGACAGGCGAACACCGGGGAGCTGTTTTTT. Its protein product is CASSPGQANTGELFF.

A few counts support this clone. The J gene is TRBJ2-5, the V gene TRBV12-5; D is perhaps TRBD1 (5 bases). This CDR3 spans 16 amino acids. Germline V gene lookup returns CDR1 LGHNT and CDR2 FRNRAP. Trimming took 4 bases from V and 1 from J, leaving 16 bases between them. DNA of the CDR3: TGTGCTAGTGGTTCCACCTCCGACAGTACCCAAGAGACCCAGTACTTC. Translation: CASGSTSDSTQETQYF.

This clone turned up a few times. This rearrangement joins TRBV4-1 to TRBJ2-1, with D maybe TRBD1 (6 bases). Germline CDR1 reads MGHRA; CDR2 reads YSYEKL. The CDR3 length is 14 residues. V was trimmed by 4 bases and J by 5 bases, leaving 12 bases between them. CDR3 sequence: CASSPQGQDNEQFF. The CDR3 nucleotides read TGCGCCAGCAGCCCACAGGGTCAGGACAATGAGCAGTTCTTC.

This clone is termed medium-sized. The chain carries TRBV30 and TRBJ1-1; D perhaps matches TRBD1 (6 bases). With 6 bases removed from V and 0 bases from J, the gap between germline ends came to 8 bases. CDR1 and CDR2 (germline): GTSNPN, SVGIG (reference sequence). The CDR3 has 12 residues. The chain's CDR3 is CACGQMNTEAFF. CDR3 coding DNA: TGTGCCTGTGGACAGATGAACACTGAAGCTTTCTTT.

This clone was observed a few times. This chain joins TRBV4-3 and TRBJ2-7, with D possibly being TRBD1 (6 bases). Germline CDR1 LGHNA, CDR2 YSLEER. The CDR3 runs 15 residues. V shed 4 bases and J shed 4 bases, with 17 bases lying between them. CDR3 DNA sequence: TGCGCCAGCAGCCCCAGTATGGACAGATTATACGAGCAGTACTTC. It encodes CASSPSMDRLYEQYF.

The rearrangement joins TRBV19 to TRBJ1-2, with 8 bases fitting TRBD1. This CDR3 has 15 amino acids. Germline-derived CDR1 and CDR2 are LNHDA and SQIVND (reference sequence). Trimming took 5 bases from V and 1 from J; bases not matched to a gene: 6. CDR3 loop: CASSVDRGSNYGYTF. The DNA for the CDR3 is TGTGCCAGTAGTGTCGACAGGGGAAGTAACTATGGCTACACCTTC.

The chain couples TRBV7-2 to TRBJ2-3, with 8 bases lining up with TRBD1. The CDR3 length is 15 residues. The germline V gene has CDR1 SGHTA and CDR2 FQGNSA. V lost 0 bases to trimming and J lost 2 bases; unmatched junction nucleotides: 1. The CDR3 DNA is TGTGCCAGCAGCTTAGCGGGACAGGTCACAGATACGCAGTATTTT. It translates to CASSLAGQVTDTQYF. The full variable domain, its missing parts supplied by reference TRBV7-2 and TRBJ2-3, is GAGVSQSPSNKVTEKGKDVELRCDPISGHTALYWYRQSLGQGLEFLIYFQGNSAPDKSGLPSDRFSAERTGGSVSTLTIQRTQQEDSAVYLCASSLAGQVTDTQYFGPGTRLTVL.

V is TRBV29-1 and J is TRBJ2-1; 14 nucleotides align to TRBD2. After removal of 0 bases from V and 6 bases from J, the junction contained 4 bases not matched to a gene. Germline V gives CDR1 SQVTM, CDR2 ANQGSEA. This CDR3 is 16 amino acids long. The CDR3 loop is CSVEDRGLAGVNEQFF. The CDR3 bases are TGCAGCGTTGAAGATCGGGGACTAGCGGGGGTCAATGAGCAGTTCTTC.

This chain joins TRBV7-9 and TRBJ2-7, with D possibly being TRBD2 (6 bases). CDR3 length equals 15 residues. In germline, CDR1 is SEHNR, CDR2 FQNEAQ (reference sequence). V lost 4 bases and J lost 3, with 16 bases in between. The CDR3 DNA reads TGTGCCAGCAGCTCCTCCGGGACTGGAAACTACGAGCAGTACTTC. It encodes CASSSSGTGNYEQYF.